This TCR beta chain was documented in a study of cytomegalovirus exposure and HLA in healthy donors. The PCR was carried out with 60 Vbeta primers and 13 Jbeta primers. Study processing details: Later, tens of millions of unique TCR beta chains were counted in an analysis, and roughly 11 million of them were shared. The data were produced by immunoSEQ multiplex PCR, yet TCRdb's version contains in-frame clones alone and is incomplete. V and J calls and clone size are those listed in that table; D and trimming were worked out from the DNA. Of about 170,000 clones in the sample, about 72% are singletons; the top ten hold more than 1.3%. Trimming stripped 6 bases from V and 3 bases from J, with 8 bases between. The CDR3 consists of 12 residues. The germline CDR1 and CDR2 sequences are MNHNY and SVGAGI (reference sequence). This clone was detected a few times. The antigen is unknown. General study results and limits: Confirmation was obtained in vitro that three CMV-associated chains are specific for CMV antigens. Researchers reported in a later analysis that common viral pathogens appeared linked to several top clusters.

The sequenced sample consisted of PBMCs. This clonotype was obtained from a girl aged 5 to 17 in good health and CMV-seronegative. The chain carries TRBV6-6 and TRBJ1-1; tentative D call: TRBD1 (6 bases). In nucleotides, the CDR3 is TGTGCCAGCAGCCACAGGGACACTGAAGCTTTCTTT. Its translation is CASSHRDTEAFF.